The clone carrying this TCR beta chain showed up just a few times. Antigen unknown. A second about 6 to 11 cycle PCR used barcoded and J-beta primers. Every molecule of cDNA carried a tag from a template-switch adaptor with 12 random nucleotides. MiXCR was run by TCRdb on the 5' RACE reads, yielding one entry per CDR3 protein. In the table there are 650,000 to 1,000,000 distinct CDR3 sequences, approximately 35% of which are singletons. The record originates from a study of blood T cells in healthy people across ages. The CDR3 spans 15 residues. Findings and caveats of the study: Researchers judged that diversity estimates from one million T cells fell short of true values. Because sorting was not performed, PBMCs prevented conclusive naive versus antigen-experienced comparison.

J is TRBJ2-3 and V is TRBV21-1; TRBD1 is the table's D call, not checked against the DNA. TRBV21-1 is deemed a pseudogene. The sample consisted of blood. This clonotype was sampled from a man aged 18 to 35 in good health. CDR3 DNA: TGTGCCAGAATAAAGCGGGGGGATTGCACAGATACGCAGTATTTT. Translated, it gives CARIKRGDCTDTQYF.